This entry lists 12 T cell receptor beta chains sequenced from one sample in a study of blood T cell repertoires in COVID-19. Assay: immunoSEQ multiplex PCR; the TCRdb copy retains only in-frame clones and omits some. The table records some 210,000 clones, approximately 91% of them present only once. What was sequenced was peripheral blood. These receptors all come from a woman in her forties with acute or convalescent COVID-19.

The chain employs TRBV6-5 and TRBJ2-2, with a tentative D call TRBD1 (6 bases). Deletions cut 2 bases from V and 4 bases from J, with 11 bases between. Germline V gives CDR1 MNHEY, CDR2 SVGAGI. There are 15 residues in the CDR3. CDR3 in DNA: TGTGCCAGCAGTTACATGTCAGGGGTCACCGGGGAGCTGTTTTTT. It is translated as CASSYMSGVTGELFF.

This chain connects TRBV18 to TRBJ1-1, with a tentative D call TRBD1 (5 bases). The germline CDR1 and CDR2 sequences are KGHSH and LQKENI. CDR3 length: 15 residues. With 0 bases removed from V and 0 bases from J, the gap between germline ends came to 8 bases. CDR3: CASSPPSGMNTEAFF. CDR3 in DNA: TGTGCCAGCTCACCACCGTCAGGGATGAACACTGAAGCTTTCTTT.

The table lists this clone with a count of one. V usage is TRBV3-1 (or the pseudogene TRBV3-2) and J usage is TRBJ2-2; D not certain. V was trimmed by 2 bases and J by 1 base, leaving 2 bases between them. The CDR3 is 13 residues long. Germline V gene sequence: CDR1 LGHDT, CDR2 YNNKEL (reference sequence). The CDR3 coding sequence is TGTGCCAGCAGCCAACTGAACACCGGGGAGCTGTTTTTT. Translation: CASSQLNTGELFF.

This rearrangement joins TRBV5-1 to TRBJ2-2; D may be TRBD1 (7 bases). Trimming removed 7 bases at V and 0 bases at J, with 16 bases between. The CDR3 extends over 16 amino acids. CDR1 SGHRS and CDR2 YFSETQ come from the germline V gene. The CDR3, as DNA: TGCGCCAGCCAGGAGGGGGCGAATTCGAACACCGGGGAGCTGTTTTTT. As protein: CASQEGANSNTGELFF.

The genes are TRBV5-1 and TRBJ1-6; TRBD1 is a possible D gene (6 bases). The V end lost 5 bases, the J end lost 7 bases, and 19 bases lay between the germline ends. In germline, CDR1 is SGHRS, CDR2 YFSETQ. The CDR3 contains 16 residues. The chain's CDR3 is CASSSRGGQGNSPLHF. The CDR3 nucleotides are TGCGCCAGCAGTTCCCGCGGGGGGCAAGGAAATTCACCCCTCCACTTT.

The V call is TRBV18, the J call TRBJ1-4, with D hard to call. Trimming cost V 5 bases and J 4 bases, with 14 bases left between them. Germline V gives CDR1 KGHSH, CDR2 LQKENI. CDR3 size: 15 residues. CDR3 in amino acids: CASSGRQGLNEKLFF. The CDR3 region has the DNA TGTGCCAGCTCAGGCAGACAAGGCCTTAATGAAAAACTGTTTTTT.

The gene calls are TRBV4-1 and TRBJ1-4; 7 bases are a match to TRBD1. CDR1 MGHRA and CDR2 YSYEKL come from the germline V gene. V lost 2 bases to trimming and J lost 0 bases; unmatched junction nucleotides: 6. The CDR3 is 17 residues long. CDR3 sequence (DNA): TGCGCCAGCAGCCAATCCCGGGGGACAGCAACTAATGAAAAACTGTTTTTT. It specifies CASSQSRGTATNEKLFF.

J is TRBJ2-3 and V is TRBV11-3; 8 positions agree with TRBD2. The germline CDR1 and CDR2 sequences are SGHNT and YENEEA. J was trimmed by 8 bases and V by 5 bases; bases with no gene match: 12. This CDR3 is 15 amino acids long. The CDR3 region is CASSPGLASVGTQYF. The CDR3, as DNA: TGTGCCAGCAGCCCCGGACTAGCTTCTGTAGGTACGCAGTATTTT.

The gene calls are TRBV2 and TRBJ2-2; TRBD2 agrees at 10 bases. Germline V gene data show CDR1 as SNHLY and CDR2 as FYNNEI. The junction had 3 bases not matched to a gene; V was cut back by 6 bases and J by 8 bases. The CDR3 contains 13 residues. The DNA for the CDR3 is TGTGCCAGCAGAGCGGGGGGGCTGGGGGAGCTGTTTTTT. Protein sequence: CASRAGGLGELFF.

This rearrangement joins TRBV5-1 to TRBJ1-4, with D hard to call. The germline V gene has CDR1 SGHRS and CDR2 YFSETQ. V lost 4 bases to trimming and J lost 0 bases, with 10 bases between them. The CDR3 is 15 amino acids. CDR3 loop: CASSQQLATNEKLFF. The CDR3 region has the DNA TGCGCCAGCAGCCAACAGCTTGCAACTAATGAAAAACTGTTTTTT.

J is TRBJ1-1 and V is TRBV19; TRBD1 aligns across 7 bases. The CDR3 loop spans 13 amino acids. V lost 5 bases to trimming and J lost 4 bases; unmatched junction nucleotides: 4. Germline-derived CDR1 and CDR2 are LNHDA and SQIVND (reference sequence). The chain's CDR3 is CASSWQGVTEAFF. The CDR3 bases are TGTGCCAGTAGTTGGCAGGGGGTCACTGAAGCTTTCTTT.

The CDR3 region is CASSLLRGLTEAFF. Here the CDR3 DNA reads TGTGCCAGCAGCTTACTCAGGGGCCTCACTGAAGCTTTCTTT. V and J are TRBV11-2 and TRBJ1-1, with a weak D call TRBD1 (6 bases). The CDR3 loop spans 14 amino acids. Trimming removed 2 bases at V and 4 bases at J, with 11 bases between. CDR1 SGHAT and CDR2 FQNNGV come from the germline V gene.